The source of this T cell receptor (beta chain) is a study of regulatory T cells in long-lasting Graves disease. This clonotype was found many times. Its antigen is not identified. Broader study findings: Persistent disease showed a preference for TRBV28, TRBJ1-2 and TRBJ2-5.

In building TCR beta libraries, iRepertoire HTBI primers were used together with Arm-PCR of CDR3 regions. A single record per CDR3 protein comes from TCRdb applying MiXCR to the multiplex PCR reads. The sample records more than 300,000 distinct CDR3 sequences, roughly 15% being singletons. Germline V CDR1 and CDR2: MNHNS, SASEGT. The V end was cut by 2 bases, the J end by 4 bases, with 11 bases between. The CDR3 spans 14 residues. Regarding time point: newly diagnosed GD, antithyroid drugs for less than 3 months. The TCR library used RNA extracted from PBMCs. These records were also assigned to another study, of T cells in Graves' hyperthyroidism and ophthalmopathy.

This TCR was sampled from a woman younger than 35 with Graves disease. Sequences were derived from peripheral blood mononuclear cells (PBMCs), sampled at new diagnosis, from a patient treated with antithyroid drugs. V and J are TRBV6-1 and TRBJ1-2, with D hard to call. Here the CDR3 reads CASSEHEDGYGYTF. The CDR3 DNA reads TGTGCCAGCAGTGAACATGAGGACGGCTATGGCTACACCTTC.